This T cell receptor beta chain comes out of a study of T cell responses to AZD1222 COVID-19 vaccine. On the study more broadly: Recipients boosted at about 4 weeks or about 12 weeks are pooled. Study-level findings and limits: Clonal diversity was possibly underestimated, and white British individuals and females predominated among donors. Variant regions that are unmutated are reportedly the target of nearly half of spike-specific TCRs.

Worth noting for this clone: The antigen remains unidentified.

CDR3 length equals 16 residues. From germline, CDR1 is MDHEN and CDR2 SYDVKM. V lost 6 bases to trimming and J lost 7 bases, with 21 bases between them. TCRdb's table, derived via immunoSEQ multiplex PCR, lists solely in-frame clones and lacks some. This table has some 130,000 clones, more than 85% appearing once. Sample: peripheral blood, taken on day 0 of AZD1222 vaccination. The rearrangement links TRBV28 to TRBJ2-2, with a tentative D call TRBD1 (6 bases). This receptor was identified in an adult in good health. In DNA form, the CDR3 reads TGTGCCAGCAGGCCTATGGGCCAGGGGTCGGGCGGGGAGCTGTTTTTT. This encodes CASRPMGQGSGGELFF.